This T cell receptor beta chain was sequenced during a study of metastatic and nonmetastatic thyroid tumors. Findings and limits, study-wide: Compared with benign nodules, malignant thyroid tumors were reported to have significantly higher TCR beta diversity in both blood and tumor.

Original data processing: Building a distant-metastasis classifier for papillary thyroid cancer drew on CDR3 differences across clinicopathological groups. MiXCR reprocessed the PCR reads for TCRdb. The V and J calls were determined by TCRdb, not by the authors. In the table there are about 27,000 clones, roughly 20% of which are singletons. The entire patient cohort was treatment-naive prior to thyroid surgery. Per the germline V gene, CDR1 is SGHTA and CDR2 is FQGNSA. This CDR3 is 14 amino acids long. V lost 7 bases, J lost 3 bases, and 8 bases stayed unmatched. In this sample, this clone turned up many times. Its antigen is undetermined.

This sequence was found in a male donor with papillary thyroid cancer or a benign thyroid nodule (not recorded which). Some clones in this sample may be carry-over from other donors' samples. The chain recombines TRBV7-2 with TRBJ2-7; 8 positions match TRBD1. The sequencing input was blood. In DNA, the CDR3 is TGTGCCAGCACACGACAGGGGATGGGCTACGAGCAGTACTTC. Translating it yields CASTRQGMGYEQYF.